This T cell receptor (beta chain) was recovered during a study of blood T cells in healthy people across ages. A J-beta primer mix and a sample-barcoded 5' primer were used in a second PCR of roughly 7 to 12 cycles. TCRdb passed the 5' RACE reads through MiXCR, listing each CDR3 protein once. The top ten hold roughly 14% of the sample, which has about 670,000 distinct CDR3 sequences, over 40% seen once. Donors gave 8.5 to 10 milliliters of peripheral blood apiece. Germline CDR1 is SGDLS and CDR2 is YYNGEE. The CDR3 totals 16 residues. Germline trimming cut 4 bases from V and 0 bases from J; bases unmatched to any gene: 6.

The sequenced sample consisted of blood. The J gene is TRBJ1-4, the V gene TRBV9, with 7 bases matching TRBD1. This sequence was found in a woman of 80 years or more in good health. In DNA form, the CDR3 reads TGTGCCAGCAGCTTTGGACAGGAGGCAACTAATGAAAAACTGTTTTTT. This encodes CASSFGQEATNEKLFF.